This T cell receptor beta chain was identified in a study of T cell responses to AZD1222 COVID-19 vaccine. Assay used: immunoSEQ multiplex PCR; TCRdb lists only in-frame clones, some missing. Found here are some 150,000 clones; the top ten clones hold over 2%. Findings of the study overall: Just 6 or 7 people given AZD1222 tested seropositive at baseline. Spike-specific TCR breadth and depth rose after two AZD1222 doses. Repertoires were collected only later (after the peak T cell response had occurred).

To note about this clone: The antigen is undetermined.

The germline CDR1 and CDR2 sequences are MNHEY and SVGAGI. V was trimmed by 4 bases and J by 0 bases, leaving 10 bases between them. This CDR3 is 15 amino acids long. The chain combines TRBV6-5 with TRBJ1-5, with D tentatively TRBD1 (5 bases). The sequencing sample was made of peripheral blood. This clonotype was sampled from an adult in good health. As DNA, the CDR3 is TGTGCCAGCAGTTCGAGGGGTGATAGCAATCAGCCCCAGCATTTT. Translating gives CASSSRGDSNQPQHF.